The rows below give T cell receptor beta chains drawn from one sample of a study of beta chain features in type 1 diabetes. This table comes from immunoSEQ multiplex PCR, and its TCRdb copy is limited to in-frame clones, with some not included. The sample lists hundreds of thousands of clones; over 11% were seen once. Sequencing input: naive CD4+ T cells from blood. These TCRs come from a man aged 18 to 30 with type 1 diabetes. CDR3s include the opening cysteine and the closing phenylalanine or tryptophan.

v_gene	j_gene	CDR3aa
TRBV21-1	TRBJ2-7	CASSKGPPAGSKAYEQYF
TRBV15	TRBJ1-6	CATSLQVELNSPLHF
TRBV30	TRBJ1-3	CAWRTGLSVGNTIYF
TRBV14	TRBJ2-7	CASSQDQWALGEQYF
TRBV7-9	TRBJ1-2	CASSLGQGTSGYTF
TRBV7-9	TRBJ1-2	CASSYRDSYGYTF
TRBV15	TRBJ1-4	CATSRDRSRSEKLFF
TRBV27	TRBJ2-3	CASSPLTSGGADTQYF
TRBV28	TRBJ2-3	CASSPYRYPSTDTQYF
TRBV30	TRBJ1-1	CAWGPLGEGLNTEAFF
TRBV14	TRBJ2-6	CASSHISGANVLTF
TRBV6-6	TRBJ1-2	CASTRTGVTGYTF
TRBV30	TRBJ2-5	CAWSPLYQETQYF
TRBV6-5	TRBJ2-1	CASRGLAGGSEQFF
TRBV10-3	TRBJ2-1	CAISWGQGLNNEQFF
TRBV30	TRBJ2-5	CAAAERRQETQYF